This T cell receptor beta chain was identified in a study of cytomegalovirus exposure and HLA in healthy donors. It was with 60 Vbeta and 13 Jbeta primers that the PCR ran. Measured with immunoSEQ multiplex PCR; TCRdb has only the in-frame clones, and not every one. Of fewer than 150,000 clones in the sample, roughly two thirds were seen once. The CDR3 sequence is 13 residues long. CDR1 and CDR2 from the germline V gene are SGHVS and FNYEAQ. The V end lost 0 bases, the J end lost 6 bases, and 8 bases lay between the germline ends. The sample consisted of PBMCs. V and J are TRBV7-6 and TRBJ1-1; possible D gene TRBD1, 6 bases. The sequence was collected from a man between 18 and 35 years old in good health and CMV-seropositive. CDR3 DNA sequence: TGTGCCAGCAGCTTAGCGGGGGCCGCTGAAGCTTTCTTT. Encoded protein: CASSLAGAAEAFF.